The present entry profiles one T cell receptor (beta chain) with its context. Enrolled during active infection, Seattle patients were then followed longitudinally. TCRdb keeps only in-frame clones here, not all; method: immunoSEQ multiplex PCR. The profile shows around 290,000 clones, roughly 92% of them singletons. This entry belongs to a study of blood T cell repertoires in COVID-19. Study-wide context: The United States, Italy and Spain provided the acute and convalescent COVID-19 samples.

The CDR3 sequence is 16 residues long. Germline CDR1 and CDR2: SGHAT and FQNNGV. V lost 8 bases to trimming and J lost 1 base; unmatched junction nucleotides: 11. The sequenced sample was peripheral blood. The TCR sequence derives from a woman aged 25 to 39 with COVID-19, enrolled during active disease. The chain employs TRBV11-2 and TRBJ1-3; 7 bases match TRBD1. This CDR3 is CASRDRRRGSGNTIYF. The CDR3 coding sequence is TGTGCCAGCCGGGACAGACGCCGGGGATCTGGAAACACCATATATTTT.